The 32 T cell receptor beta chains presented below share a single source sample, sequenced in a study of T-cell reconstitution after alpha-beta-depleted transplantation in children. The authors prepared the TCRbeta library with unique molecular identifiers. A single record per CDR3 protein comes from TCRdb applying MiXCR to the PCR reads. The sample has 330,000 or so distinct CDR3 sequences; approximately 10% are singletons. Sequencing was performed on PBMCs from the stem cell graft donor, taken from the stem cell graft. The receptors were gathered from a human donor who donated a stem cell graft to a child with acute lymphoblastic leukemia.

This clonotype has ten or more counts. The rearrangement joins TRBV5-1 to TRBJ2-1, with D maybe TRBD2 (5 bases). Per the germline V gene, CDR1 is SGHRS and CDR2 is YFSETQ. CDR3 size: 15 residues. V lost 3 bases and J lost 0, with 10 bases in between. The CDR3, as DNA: TGCGCCAGCAGCTCCCAAGGGAGCTCCTACAATGAGCAGTTCTTC. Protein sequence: CASSSQGSSYNEQFF.

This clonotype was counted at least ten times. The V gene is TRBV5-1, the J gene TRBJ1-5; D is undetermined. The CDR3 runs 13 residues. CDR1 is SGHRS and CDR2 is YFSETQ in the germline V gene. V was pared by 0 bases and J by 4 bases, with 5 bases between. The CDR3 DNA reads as TGCGCCAGCAGCTTGGAGTCGAATCAGCCCCAGCATTTT. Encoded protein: CASSLESNQPQHF.

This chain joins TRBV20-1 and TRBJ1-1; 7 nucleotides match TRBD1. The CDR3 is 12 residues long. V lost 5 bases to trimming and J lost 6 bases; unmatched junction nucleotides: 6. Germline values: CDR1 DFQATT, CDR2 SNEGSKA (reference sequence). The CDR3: CSALDRDPEAFF. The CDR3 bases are TGCAGTGCTCTAGACAGGGACCCTGAAGCTTTCTTT.

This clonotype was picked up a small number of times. In DNA form, the CDR3 reads TGTGCCAGCAGTTCCCGATACAGGGGGTCGGGCAAAAACATTCAGTACTTC. It codes for CASSSRYRGSGKNIQYF. The gene calls are TRBV12-3 or TRBV12-4 and TRBJ2-4; 8 bases are a match to TRBD1. The CDR3 length is 17 residues. V shed 4 bases, J shed 3 bases, and the junction held 11 bases outside the gene matches.

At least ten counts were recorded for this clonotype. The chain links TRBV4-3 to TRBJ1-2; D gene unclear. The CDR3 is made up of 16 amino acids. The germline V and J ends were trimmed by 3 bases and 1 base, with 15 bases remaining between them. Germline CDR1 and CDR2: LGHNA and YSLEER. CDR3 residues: CASSQGGSGSNYGYTF. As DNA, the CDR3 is TGCGCCAGCAGCCAGGGTGGGTCGGGCAGTAACTATGGCTACACCTTC.

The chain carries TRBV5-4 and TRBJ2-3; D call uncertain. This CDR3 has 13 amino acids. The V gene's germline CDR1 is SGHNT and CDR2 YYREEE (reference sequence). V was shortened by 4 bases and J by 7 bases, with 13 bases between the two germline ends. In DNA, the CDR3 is TGTGCCAGCAGCAGCACTCGAGTGTATACGCAGTATTTT. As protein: CASSSTRVYTQYF.

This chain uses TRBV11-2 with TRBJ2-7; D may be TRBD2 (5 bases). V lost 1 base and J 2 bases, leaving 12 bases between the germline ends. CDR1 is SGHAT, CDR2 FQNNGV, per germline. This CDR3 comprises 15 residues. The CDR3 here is CASSLVARGPYEQYF. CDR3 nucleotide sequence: TGTGCCAGCAGCTTAGTCGCGCGAGGGCCCTACGAGCAGTACTTC.

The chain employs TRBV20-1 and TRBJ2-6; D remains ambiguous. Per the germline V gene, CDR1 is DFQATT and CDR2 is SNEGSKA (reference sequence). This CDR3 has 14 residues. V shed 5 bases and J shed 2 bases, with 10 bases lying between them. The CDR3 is CSAAPGAGANVLTF. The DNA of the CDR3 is TGCAGTGCTGCTCCCGGTGCTGGGGCCAACGTCCTGACTTTC.

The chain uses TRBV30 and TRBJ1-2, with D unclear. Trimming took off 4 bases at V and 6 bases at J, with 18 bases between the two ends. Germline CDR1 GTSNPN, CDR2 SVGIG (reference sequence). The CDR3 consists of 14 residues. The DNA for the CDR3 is TGTGCCTGGATCCCCGGGGTAGAGCGCAATGGCTACACCTTC. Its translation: CAWIPGVERNGYTF.

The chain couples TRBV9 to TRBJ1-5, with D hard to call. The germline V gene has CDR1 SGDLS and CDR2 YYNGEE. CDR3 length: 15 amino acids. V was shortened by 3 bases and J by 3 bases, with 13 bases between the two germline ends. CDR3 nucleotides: TGTGCCAGCAGCGCCTCAGGCAGGATCAATCAGCCCCAGCATTTT. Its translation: CASSASGRINQPQHF.

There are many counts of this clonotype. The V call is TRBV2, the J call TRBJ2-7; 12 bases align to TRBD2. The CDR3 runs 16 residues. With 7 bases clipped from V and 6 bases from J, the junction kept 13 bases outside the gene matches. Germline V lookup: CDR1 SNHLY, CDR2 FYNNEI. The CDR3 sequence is CASTAMRTSGKVEQYF. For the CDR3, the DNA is TGTGCCAGCACCGCCATGCGGACTAGCGGGAAGGTCGAGCAGTACTTC.

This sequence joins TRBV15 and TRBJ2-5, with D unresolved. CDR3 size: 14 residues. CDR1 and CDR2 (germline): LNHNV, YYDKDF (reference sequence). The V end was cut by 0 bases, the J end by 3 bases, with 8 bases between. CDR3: CATSRDGLEETQYF. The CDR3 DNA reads TGTGCCACCAGCAGAGATGGTCTAGAAGAGACCCAGTACTTC. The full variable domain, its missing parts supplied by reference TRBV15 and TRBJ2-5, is DAMVIQNPRYQVTQFGKPVTLSCSQTLNHNVMYWYQQKSSQAPKLLFHYYDKDFNNEADTPDNFQSRRPNTSFCFLDIRSPGLGDTAMYLCATSRDGLEETQYFGPGTRLLVL.

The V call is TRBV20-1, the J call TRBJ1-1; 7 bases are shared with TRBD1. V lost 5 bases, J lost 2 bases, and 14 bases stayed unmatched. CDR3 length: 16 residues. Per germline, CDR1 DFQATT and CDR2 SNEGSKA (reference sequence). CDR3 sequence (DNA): TGCAGTGCTCCTCCCAGGGGGAAGAACTCAAACACTGAAGCTTTCTTT. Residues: CSAPPRGKNSNTEAFF.

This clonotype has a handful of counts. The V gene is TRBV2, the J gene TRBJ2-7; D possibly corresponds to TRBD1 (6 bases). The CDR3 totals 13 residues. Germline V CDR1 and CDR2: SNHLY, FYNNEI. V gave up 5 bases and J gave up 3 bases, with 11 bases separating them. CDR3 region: CASSTGMDYEQYF. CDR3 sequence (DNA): TGTGCCAGCAGTACAGGGATGGACTACGAGCAGTACTTC.

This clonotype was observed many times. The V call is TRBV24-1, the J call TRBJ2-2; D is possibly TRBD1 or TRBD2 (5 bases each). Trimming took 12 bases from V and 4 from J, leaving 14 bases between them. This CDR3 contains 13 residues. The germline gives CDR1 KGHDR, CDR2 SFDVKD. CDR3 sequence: CAASGTSTGELFF. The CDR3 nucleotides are TGTGCCGCATCCGGGACCAGCACCGGGGAGCTGTTTTTT.

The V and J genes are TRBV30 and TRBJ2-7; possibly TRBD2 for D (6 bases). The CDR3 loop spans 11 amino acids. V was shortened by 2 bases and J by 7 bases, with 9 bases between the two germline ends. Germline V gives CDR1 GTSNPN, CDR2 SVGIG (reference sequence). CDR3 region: CAWSRLGEQYF. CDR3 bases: TGTGCCTGGAGTCGACTAGGGGAGCAGTACTTC.

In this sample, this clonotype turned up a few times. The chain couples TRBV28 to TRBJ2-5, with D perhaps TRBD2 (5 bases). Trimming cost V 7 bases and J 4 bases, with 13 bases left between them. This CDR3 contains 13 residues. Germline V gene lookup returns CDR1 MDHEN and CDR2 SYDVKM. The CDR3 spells CASKVGGGETQYF. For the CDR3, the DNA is TGTGCCAGCAAAGTCGGCGGAGGAGAGACCCAGTACTTC.

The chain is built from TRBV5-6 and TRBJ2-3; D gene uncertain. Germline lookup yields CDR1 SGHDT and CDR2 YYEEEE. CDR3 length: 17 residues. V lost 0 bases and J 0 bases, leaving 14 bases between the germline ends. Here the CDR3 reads CASSLGASKPSTDTQYF. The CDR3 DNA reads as TGTGCCAGCAGCTTGGGGGCATCGAAGCCTAGCACAGATACGCAGTATTTT.

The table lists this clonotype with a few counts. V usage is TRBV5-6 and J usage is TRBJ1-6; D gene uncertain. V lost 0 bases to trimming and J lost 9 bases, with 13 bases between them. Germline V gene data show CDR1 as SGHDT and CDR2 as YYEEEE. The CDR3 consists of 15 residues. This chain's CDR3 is CASSLGATTASPLHF. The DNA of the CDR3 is TGTGCCAGCAGCTTGGGGGCCACTACAGCTTCACCCCTCCACTTT. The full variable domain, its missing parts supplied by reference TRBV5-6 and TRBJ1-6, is DAGVTQSPTHLIKTRGQQVTLRCSPKSGHDTVSWYQQALGQGPQFIFQYYEEEERQRGNFPDRFSGHQFPNYSSELNVNALLLGDSALYLCASSLGATTASPLHFGNGTRLTVT.

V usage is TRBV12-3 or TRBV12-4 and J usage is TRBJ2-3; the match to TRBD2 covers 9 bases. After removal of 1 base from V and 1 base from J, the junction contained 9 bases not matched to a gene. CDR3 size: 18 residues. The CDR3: CASSLGLAAFLGTDTQYF. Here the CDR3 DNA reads TGTGCCAGCAGTTTAGGACTAGCGGCGTTTTTAGGCACAGATACGCAGTATTTT.

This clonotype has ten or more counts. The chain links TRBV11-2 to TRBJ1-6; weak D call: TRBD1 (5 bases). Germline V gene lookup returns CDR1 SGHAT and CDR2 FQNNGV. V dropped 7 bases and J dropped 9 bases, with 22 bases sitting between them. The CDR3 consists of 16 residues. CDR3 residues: CASTKSGLRQPSPLHF. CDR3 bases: TGTGCCAGCACCAAAAGCGGTTTAAGACAGCCTTCACCCCTCCACTTT.

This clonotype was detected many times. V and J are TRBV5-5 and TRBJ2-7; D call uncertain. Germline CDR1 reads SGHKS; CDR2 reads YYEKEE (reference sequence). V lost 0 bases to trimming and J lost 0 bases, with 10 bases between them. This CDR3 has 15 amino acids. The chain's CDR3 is CASSLEGGSSYEQYF. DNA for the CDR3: TGTGCCAGCAGCTTGGAGGGTGGAAGCTCCTACGAGCAGTACTTC.

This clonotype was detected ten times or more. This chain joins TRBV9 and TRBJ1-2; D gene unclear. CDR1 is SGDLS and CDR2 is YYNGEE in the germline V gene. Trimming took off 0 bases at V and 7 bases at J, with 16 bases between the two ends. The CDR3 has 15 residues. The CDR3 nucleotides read TGTGCCAGCAGCGTAGATTGGGAAAACTTGGGTGGCTACACCTTC. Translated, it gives CASSVDWENLGGYTF. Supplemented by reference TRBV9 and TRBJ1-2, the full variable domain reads DSGVTQTPKHLITATGQRVTLRCSPRSGDLSVYWYQQSLDQGLQFLIQYYNGEERAKGNILERFSAQQFPDLHSELNLSSLELGDSALYFCASSVDWENLGGYTFGSGTRLTVV.

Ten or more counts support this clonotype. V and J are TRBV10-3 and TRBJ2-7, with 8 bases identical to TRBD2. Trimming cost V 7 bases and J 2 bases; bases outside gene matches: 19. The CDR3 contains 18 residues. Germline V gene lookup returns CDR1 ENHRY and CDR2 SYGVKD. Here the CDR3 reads CAITVTRGGVAGPYEQYF. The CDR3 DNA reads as TGTGCCATCACTGTCACCAGAGGCGGAGTAGCGGGACCCTACGAGCAGTACTTC.

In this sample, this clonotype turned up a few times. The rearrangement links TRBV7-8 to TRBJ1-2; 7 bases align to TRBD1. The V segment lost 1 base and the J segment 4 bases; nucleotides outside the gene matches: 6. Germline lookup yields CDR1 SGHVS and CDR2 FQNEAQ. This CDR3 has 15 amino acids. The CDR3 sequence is CASSLVTGDPYGYTF. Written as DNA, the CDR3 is TGTGCCAGCAGCTTAGTAACAGGGGATCCCTATGGCTACACCTTC.

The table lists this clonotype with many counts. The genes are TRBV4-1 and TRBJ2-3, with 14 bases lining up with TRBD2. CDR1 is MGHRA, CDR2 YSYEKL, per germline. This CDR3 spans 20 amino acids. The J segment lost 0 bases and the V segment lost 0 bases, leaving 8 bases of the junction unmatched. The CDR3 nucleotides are TGCGCCAGCAGCCAAGATCAGCCGACTAGCGGGAGGGCTAGCACAGATACGCAGTATTTT. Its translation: CASSQDQPTSGRASTDTQYF.

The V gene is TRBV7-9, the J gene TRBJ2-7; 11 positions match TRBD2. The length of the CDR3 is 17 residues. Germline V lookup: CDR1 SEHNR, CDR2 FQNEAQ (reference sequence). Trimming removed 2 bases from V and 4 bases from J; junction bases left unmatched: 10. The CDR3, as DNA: TGTGCCAGCAGCTTAAGCCGTGGGCTAGCGGGAGGATACGAGCAGTACTTC. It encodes CASSLSRGLAGGYEQYF.

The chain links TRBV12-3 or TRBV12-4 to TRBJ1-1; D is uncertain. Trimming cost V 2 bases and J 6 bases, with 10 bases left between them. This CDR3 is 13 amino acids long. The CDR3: CASSLRRFAEAFF. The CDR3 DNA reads TGTGCCAGCAGTTTACGTCGGTTCGCTGAAGCTTTCTTT.

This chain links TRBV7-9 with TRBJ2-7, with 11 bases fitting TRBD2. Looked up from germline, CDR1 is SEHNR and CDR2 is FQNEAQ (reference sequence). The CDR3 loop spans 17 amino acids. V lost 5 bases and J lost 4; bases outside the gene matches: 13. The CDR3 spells CASSHTSGRDKPYEQYF. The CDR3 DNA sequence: TGTGCCAGCAGCCACACTAGCGGGAGAGACAAGCCTTACGAGCAGTACTTC.

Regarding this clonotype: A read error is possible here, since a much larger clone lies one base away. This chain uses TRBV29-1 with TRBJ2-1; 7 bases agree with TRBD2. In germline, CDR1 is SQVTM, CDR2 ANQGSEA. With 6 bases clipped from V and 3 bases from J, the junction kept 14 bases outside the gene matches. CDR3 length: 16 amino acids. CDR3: CSVAPGGGASYNEQFF. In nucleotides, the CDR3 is TGCAGCGTGGCCCCCGGGGGAGGGGCAAGCTACAATGAGCAGTTCTTC.

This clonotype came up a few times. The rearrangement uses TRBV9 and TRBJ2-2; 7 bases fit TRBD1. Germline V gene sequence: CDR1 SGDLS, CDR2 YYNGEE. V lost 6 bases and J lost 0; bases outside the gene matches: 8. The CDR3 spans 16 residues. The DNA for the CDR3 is TGTGCCAGCAAACGCGGGCAGGGGGCGAACACCGGGGAGCTGTTTTTT. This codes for CASKRGQGANTGELFF.

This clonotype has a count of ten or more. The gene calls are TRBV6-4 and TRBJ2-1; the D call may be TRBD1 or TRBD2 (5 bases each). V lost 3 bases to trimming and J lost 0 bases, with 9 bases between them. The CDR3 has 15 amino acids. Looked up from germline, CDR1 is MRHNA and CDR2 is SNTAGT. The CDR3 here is CASSEAGGSYNEQFF. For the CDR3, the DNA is TGTGCCAGCAGTGAAGCTGGGGGCTCCTACAATGAGCAGTTCTTC.